Presented here are 27 T cell receptor beta chains from one specimen sequenced in a study of shared clonotypes between healthy human individuals. Assay used: immunoSEQ multiplex PCR; TCRdb lists only in-frame clones, some missing. This sample has over 2 million clones, with roughly 92% found just once. Specimen: naive CD4+ T cells from PBMCs. As for subset: CD45RA+ positively selected. The source of these receptors is a man between 18 and 35 years old in good health. Some clones in this sample may be carry-over from other donors' samples.

This clone is a singleton in its sample. This chain uses TRBV9 with TRBJ2-1, with D unresolved. V was clipped by 0 bases and J by 8 bases, with 15 bases between them. This CDR3 has 15 residues. Per the germline V gene, CDR1 is SGDLS and CDR2 is YYNGEE. As DNA, the CDR3 is TGTGCCAGCAGCGTAGCTCTAGAACGGGCCCATGAGCAGTTCTTC. This codes for CASSVALERAHEQFF.

DNA of the CDR3: TGTGCCATCAGTGAGTCGAAAAGCGGGAGAACCTACAATGAGCAGTTCTTC. Protein: CAISESKSGRTYNEQFF. The V and J genes are TRBV10-3 and TRBJ2-1, with TRBD2 matching 8 bases. The V and J ends lost 0 bases and 2 bases, in that order; junction bases with no gene match: 6. CDR3 length equals 17 residues. Germline values: CDR1 ENHRY, CDR2 SYGVKD.

The V gene is TRBV7-3, the J gene TRBJ2-7; 7 bases align to TRBD2. Per the germline V gene, CDR1 is SGHTA and CDR2 is FQGTGA. The CDR3 extends over 15 amino acids. V was pared by 3 bases and J by 2 bases, with 7 bases of the junction left unmatched. CDR3 nucleotide sequence: TGTGCCAGCAGCTTTCGCGGGAGTGGAACCTACGAGCAGTACTTC. Its translation: CASSFRGSGTYEQYF.

The genes are TRBV7-2 and TRBJ2-1, with 7 nucleotides matching TRBD2. The CDR3 extends over 15 amino acids. V lost 4 bases, J lost 7 bases, and 10 bases stayed unmatched. Germline V gene lookup returns CDR1 SGHTA and CDR2 FQGNSA. The CDR3 reads CASSYATSRGNEQFF. DNA for the CDR3: TGTGCCAGCAGCTACGCGACTAGCAGAGGGAATGAGCAGTTCTTC.

This clone was seen a single time. The chain couples TRBV28 to TRBJ1-2; a weak D match, TRBD1 (6 bases). There are 15 residues in the CDR3. Germline V gene lookup returns CDR1 MDHEN and CDR2 SYDVKM. V gave up 3 bases and J gave up 5 bases, with 16 bases separating them. The CDR3: CASSFGAGVSYGYTF. The CDR3 DNA is TGTGCCAGCAGTTTCGGCGCAGGGGTGTCTTATGGCTACACCTTC.

The V call is TRBV7-9, the J call TRBJ2-1, with D unresolved. V was shortened by 3 bases and J by 5 bases, with 8 bases between the two germline ends. Germline assignment: CDR1 SEHNR and CDR2 FQNEAQ (reference sequence). The CDR3 is 13 amino acids. The CDR3 region is CASSFLLDNEQFF. CDR3 in DNA: TGTGCCAGCAGCTTTTTGCTAGACAATGAGCAGTTCTTC.

J is TRBJ1-2 and V is TRBV2; D gene ambiguous. This CDR3 comprises 12 residues. Trimming left V 6 bases short and J 3 bases short, with 8 bases between. In germline, CDR1 is SNHLY, CDR2 FYNNEI. The CDR3 sequence: CASRATYYGYTF. In DNA form, the CDR3 reads TGTGCCAGCAGGGCGACTTACTATGGCTACACCTTC.

The rearrangement joins TRBV7-3 to TRBJ2-3, with D perhaps TRBD2 (6 bases). CDR1 is SGHTA and CDR2 is FQGTGA in the germline V gene. This CDR3 region has 15 residues. V lost 2 bases, J lost 5 bases, and 14 bases lay in between. CDR3 bases: TGTGCCAGCAGCTTACGAGCGGGTGGGATAGATACGCAGTATTTT. Its translation: CASSLRAGGIDTQYF. The full variable domain, its missing parts supplied by reference TRBV7-3 and TRBJ2-3, is GAGVSQTPSNKVTEKGKYVELRCDPISGHTALYWYRQSLGQGPEFLIYFQGTGAADDSGLPNDRFFAVRPEGSVSTLKIQRTERGDSAVYLCASSLRAGGIDTQYFGPGTRLTVL.

The chain is built from TRBV7-9 and TRBJ1-1; TRBD1 agrees at 7 bases. With 5 bases clipped from V and 0 bases from J, the junction kept 9 bases outside the gene matches. The CDR3 length is 16 residues. Per the germline V gene, CDR1 is SEHNR and CDR2 is FQNEAQ (reference sequence). The CDR3 bases are TGTGCCAGCAGCCCTACGGGACAGATCATGAACACTGAAGCTTTCTTT. Protein product: CASSPTGQIMNTEAFF.

The CDR3: CASSLGWEMGELFF. The CDR3 DNA is TGTGCCAGCAGCTTAGGTTGGGAGATGGGGGAGCTGTTTTTT. The rearrangement joins TRBV7-2 to TRBJ2-2, with D perhaps TRBD2 (5 bases). Germline lookup yields CDR1 SGHTA and CDR2 FQGNSA. CDR3 length equals 14 residues. Trimming took 1 base from V and 8 from J, leaving 11 bases between them.

The chain has TRBV28 and TRBJ1-1, with 8 bases identical to TRBD1. The CDR3 is made up of 16 amino acids. Looked up from germline, CDR1 is MDHEN and CDR2 is SYDVKM. The V segment lost 6 bases and the J segment 1 base; nucleotides outside the gene matches: 10. As DNA, the CDR3 is TGTGCCAGCAGGTGGGTCAGGGGGCTGGGGAACACTGAAGCTTTCTTT. It encodes CASRWVRGLGNTEAFF. The entire variable domain, with the rest obtained from reference TRBV28 and TRBJ1-1, is as follows: DVKVTQSSRYLVKRTGEKVFLECVQDMDHENMFWYRQDPGLGLRLIYFSYDVKMKEKGDIPEGYSVSREKKERFSLILESASTNQTSMYLCASRWVRGLGNTEAFFGQGTRLTVV.

For this clone: This CDR3 is also generated by other DNA sequences in the sample. The chain employs TRBV5-5 and TRBJ1-5; 8 positions match TRBD1. CDR3 length equals 14 residues. Per the germline V gene, CDR1 is SGHKS and CDR2 is YYEKEE (reference sequence). Trimming at V came to 0 bases and at J to 5 bases, leaving 1 base not matched to a gene. CDR3: CASSLAGGDQPQHF. The CDR3 DNA follows: TGTGCCAGCAGCTTGGCAGGGGGCGATCAGCCCCAGCATTTT.

The gene calls are TRBV9 and TRBJ1-1; 8 bases fit TRBD1. Germline CDR1 and CDR2: SGDLS and YYNGEE. The CDR3 has 14 amino acids. J lost 4 bases, V lost 5 bases, and 7 bases had no gene match. CDR3 sequence (DNA): TGTGCCAGCAGTCGCGGACAGGGAGGCACTGAAGCTTTCTTT. Amino acids: CASSRGQGGTEAFF.

V and J are TRBV5-1 and TRBJ2-7; D is ambiguous. The CDR3 is made up of 16 amino acids. Trimming shortened V by 0 bases and J by 0 bases, and 13 bases separated the two germline ends. From germline, CDR1 is SGHRS and CDR2 YFSETQ. The CDR3 region is CASSLVPPPSSYEQYF. The CDR3 region has the DNA TGCGCCAGCAGCTTGGTACCACCCCCGAGCTCCTACGAGCAGTACTTC.

The genes are TRBV18 and TRBJ2-1, with 16 bases aligning to TRBD2. V lost 5 bases, J lost 6 bases, and 7 bases stayed unmatched. Germline loops: CDR1 KGHSH, CDR2 LQKENI. CDR3 length: 17 residues. CDR3 loop: CASSAPGLAGGPNEQFF. CDR3 nucleotides: TGTGCCAGCTCAGCCCCGGGACTAGCGGGAGGGCCCAATGAGCAGTTCTTC.

The chain carries TRBV6-6 and TRBJ1-1; D is unclear. The V end lost 7 bases, the J end lost 10 bases, and 19 bases lay between the germline ends. Germline lookup yields CDR1 MNHNY and CDR2 SVGAGI (reference sequence). The CDR3 is 13 residues long. The CDR3, as DNA: TGTGCCAGCATAGGCGTTGGTGGCCTGGGAGCTTTCTTT. It specifies CASIGVGGLGAFF.

V usage is TRBV14 and J usage is TRBJ2-5; D possibly corresponds to TRBD2 (5 bases). In germline, CDR1 is SGHDN, CDR2 FVKESK. The CDR3 consists of 14 residues. V gave up 1 base and J gave up 2 bases, with 8 bases separating them. CDR3: CASSQVGEQETQYF. The CDR3 DNA follows: TGTGCCAGCAGCCAAGTTGGGGAGCAAGAGACCCAGTACTTC.

The chain recombines TRBV2 with TRBJ2-1; no firm D call. The germline V and J ends were trimmed by 8 bases and 8 bases, with 10 bases remaining between them. The CDR3 is 11 amino acids. Germline CDR1 SNHLY, CDR2 FYNNEI. CDR3 residues: CASSKGDEQFF. DNA of the CDR3: TGTGCCAGCTCGAAGGGCGATGAGCAGTTCTTC.

This clone was detected once. Other DNA sequences from this sample encode an identical CDR3 as well. The chain carries TRBV27 and TRBJ2-5, with TRBD1 identical over 7 bases. Germline CDR1 is MNHEY and CDR2 is SMNVEV (reference sequence). After removal of 2 bases from V and 2 bases from J, the junction contained 2 bases not matched to a gene. The CDR3 loop spans 14 amino acids. This CDR3 is CASSLPGQQETQYF. The CDR3 nucleotides are TGTGCCAGCAGTTTACCGGGACAGCAAGAGACCCAGTACTTC.

The rearrangement links TRBV15 to TRBJ2-1; D is undetermined. The CDR3 spans 15 residues. The germline CDR1 and CDR2 sequences are LNHNV and YYDKDF (reference sequence). Trimming stripped 1 base from V and 3 bases from J, with 10 bases between. This chain's CDR3 is CATSRARLSYNEQFF. CDR3 bases: TGTGCCACCAGCAGAGCCAGGTTAAGCTACAATGAGCAGTTCTTC.

The chain couples TRBV28 to TRBJ2-2; 7 bases fit TRBD1. The CDR3 is 17 residues long. CDR1 MDHEN and CDR2 SYDVKM come from the germline V gene. With V trimmed by 3 bases and J by 5 bases, 12 bases remained unmatched. CDR3: CASSFPGQGVRTGELFF. CDR3 bases: TGTGCCAGCAGTTTTCCGGGGCAGGGGGTGAGGACCGGGGAGCTGTTTTTT.

J is TRBJ2-7 and V is TRBV13, with D maybe TRBD1 (6 bases). CDR3 length: 15 residues. Trimming removed 5 bases at V and 2 bases at J, with 16 bases between. Per the germline V gene, CDR1 is PRHDT and CDR2 is FYEKMQ (reference sequence). The CDR3 protein is CASSPYRAFPYEQYF. CDR3 nucleotides: TGTGCCAGCAGCCCGTACAGGGCGTTCCCCTACGAGCAGTACTTC.

In DNA, the CDR3 is TGTGCCAGCAGCCGGACCGCTAGCGGGAGGGGTTCCAGCACAGATACGCAGTATTTT. Translating it yields CASSRTASGRGSSTDTQYF. The V and J genes are TRBV5-4 and TRBJ2-3; 12 bases line up with TRBD2. This CDR3 comprises 19 residues. The junction had 12 bases not matched to a gene; V was cut back by 4 bases and J by 0 bases. Germline V CDR1 and CDR2: SGHNT, YYREEE (reference sequence).

The chain combines TRBV7-3 with TRBJ2-7; 8 bases are shared with TRBD1. The CDR3 spans 14 residues. Germline V gives CDR1 SGHTA, CDR2 FQGTGA. V lost 5 bases, J lost 6 bases, and 9 bases stayed unmatched. The CDR3 coding sequence is TGTGCCAGCAGCGAAGGACAGGGTTTGGGCGAGCAGTACTTC. It is translated as CASSEGQGLGEQYF.

The genes are TRBV6-5 and TRBJ1-4, with D perhaps matching TRBD1 (5 bases). This CDR3 has 14 amino acids. Germline V gives CDR1 MNHEY, CDR2 SVGAGI. V gave up 5 bases and J gave up 7 bases, with 14 bases separating them. CDR3 DNA: TGTGCCAGCAGTCGACGACAGCTCACTGAAAAACTGTTTTTT. Encoded protein: CASSRRQLTEKLFF.

The J gene is TRBJ1-3, the V gene TRBV5-6; D remains unclear. Trimming left V 0 bases short and J 0 bases short, with 7 bases between. The length of the CDR3 is 15 residues. CDR1 is SGHDT, CDR2 YYEEEE, per germline. The CDR3 here is CASSLGRVSGNTIYF. Here the CDR3 DNA reads TGTGCCAGCAGCTTGGGGCGAGTCTCTGGAAACACCATATATTTT.

The genes are TRBV6-5 and TRBJ1-2; TRBD1 agrees at 8 bases. CDR1 and CDR2 (germline): MNHEY, SVGAGI. The CDR3 is 15 residues long. V shed 5 bases, J shed 2 bases, and the junction held 7 bases outside the gene matches. The CDR3 loop is CASSPRTGTNYGYTF. In nucleotides, the CDR3 is TGTGCCAGCAGTCCCCGGACAGGGACCAACTATGGCTACACCTTC.